The 21 T cell receptor beta chains reported below all come from one sample, sequenced in a study of cytomegalovirus exposure and HLA in healthy donors. TCRdb keeps only in-frame clones here, not all; method: immunoSEQ multiplex PCR. Among some 350,000 clones, about nine tenths were seen once, and the ten largest hold over 1%. Sequences were obtained from PBMCs. The receptors derive from a woman aged 25 to 45 in good health and CMV-seropositive.

The chain couples TRBV27 to TRBJ1-6; D is undetermined. This CDR3 is built from 12 residues. V was clipped by 4 bases and J by 9 bases, with 7 bases between them. CDR1 is MNHEY and CDR2 is SMNVEV in the germline V gene (reference sequence). The CDR3 loop is CASSSTVSPLHF. In nucleotides, the CDR3 is TGTGCCAGCAGTTCAACCGTTTCACCCCTCCACTTT.

The gene calls are TRBV4-1 and TRBJ2-7; 13 nucleotides line up with TRBD2. CDR1 and CDR2 (germline): MGHRA, YSYEKL. CDR3 size: 14 residues. V gave up 5 bases and J gave up 6 bases; unmatched junction bases: 4. The CDR3 here is CASSKTSGRSEQYF. The CDR3 bases are TGCGCCAGCAGCAAGACTAGCGGGAGGTCCGAGCAGTACTTC.

The chain has TRBV7-9 and TRBJ1-5; tentatively, D is TRBD1 (5 bases). The V and J ends lost 4 bases and 4 bases respectively, with 11 bases between them. CDR1 and CDR2 from the germline V gene are SEHNR and FQNEAQ (reference sequence). The CDR3 loop spans 14 amino acids. The CDR3: CASSSTATNQPQHF. Here the CDR3 DNA reads TGTGCCAGCAGCTCGACAGCGACGAATCAGCCCCAGCATTTT.

The chain uses TRBV6-6 and TRBJ2-3; D might be TRBD1 (5 bases). V was trimmed by 2 bases and J by 5 bases, leaving 17 bases between them. Germline V gene lookup returns CDR1 MNHNY and CDR2 SVGAGI (reference sequence). The length of the CDR3 is 16 residues. The CDR3 loop is CASSYPQGATGDTQYF. In DNA form, the CDR3 reads TGTGCCAGCAGTTACCCGCAGGGTGCCACGGGAGATACGCAGTATTTT.

The gene calls are TRBV5-1 and TRBJ2-7; D gene unclear. The germline V gene encodes CDR1 SGHRS and CDR2 YFSETQ. The germline V and J ends were trimmed by 9 bases and 4 bases, with 11 bases remaining between them. The CDR3 is made up of 11 amino acids. The CDR3 DNA sequence: TGCGCCATCGCGCGGTGGTACGAGCAGTACTTC. It specifies CAIARWYEQYF.

The count of this clone is one. The gene calls are TRBV11-2 and TRBJ1-2; 8 positions match TRBD1. V lost 5 bases and J lost 4; bases outside the gene matches: 3. Germline V gene lookup returns CDR1 SGHAT and CDR2 FQNNGV. The CDR3 contains 13 residues. The CDR3 DNA reads TGTGCCAGCAGCCCCGGGACAGGCTATGGCTACACCTTC. Its protein is CASSPGTGYGYTF.

The chain joins TRBV7-9 to TRBJ2-7; the D gene could be TRBD1 or TRBD2 (6 bases each). The CDR3 is 15 residues long. Trimming pared 5 bases from V and 0 bases from J, leaving 14 bases between. CDR1 and CDR2 (germline): SEHNR, FQNEAQ (reference sequence). DNA for the CDR3: TGTGCCAGCAGCCTAGAGGGGGGCAGCTCCTACGAGCAGTACTTC. As protein: CASSLEGGSSYEQYF.

The chain links TRBV6-5 to TRBJ2-3, with D possibly being TRBD2 (5 bases). CDR3 length: 13 amino acids. Germline CDR1 is MNHEY and CDR2 is SVGAGI. V was trimmed by 6 bases and J by 3 bases, leaving 10 bases between them. CDR3 protein: CASRPTRTDTQYF. The CDR3 DNA follows: TGTGCCAGCAGACCCACTAGGACAGATACGCAGTATTTT.

The chain carries TRBV7-2 and TRBJ2-7; 7 bases are a match to TRBD1. With 2 bases clipped from V and 7 bases from J, the junction kept 11 bases outside the gene matches. The germline V gene has CDR1 SGHTA and CDR2 FQGNSA. CDR3 length: 15 amino acids. The CDR3 reads CASSLNRGPWGEQYF. Written as DNA, the CDR3 is TGTGCCAGCAGCTTAAACAGGGGACCATGGGGGGAGCAGTACTTC.

The chain uses TRBV5-1 and TRBJ2-3, with D tentatively TRBD1 (6 bases). CDR3 length: 14 residues. CDR1 is SGHRS, CDR2 YFSETQ, per germline. V was clipped by 0 bases and J by 5 bases, with 10 bases between them. CDR3 nucleotide sequence: TGCGCCAGCAGCTTGGAACAGGGCAGAGATACGCAGTATTTT. It encodes CASSLEQGRDTQYF.

The V and J genes are TRBV27 and TRBJ2-2, with a tentative D call TRBD2 (6 bases). The V end was cut by 6 bases, the J end by 4 bases, with 18 bases between. CDR1 and CDR2 from the germline V gene are MNHEY and SMNVEV (reference sequence). This CDR3 region has 16 residues. This chain's CDR3 is CASSLLGGPITGELFF. Here the CDR3 DNA reads TGTGCCAGCAGCCTCCTGGGGGGACCAATCACCGGGGAGCTGTTTTTT.

The V and J genes are TRBV7-9 and TRBJ2-1, with 10 bases identical to TRBD2. Germline CDR1 is SEHNR and CDR2 is FQNEAQ (reference sequence). This CDR3 spans 14 amino acids. V lost 5 bases to trimming and J lost 9 bases; unmatched junction nucleotides: 7. The CDR3 sequence: CASSRTGTSVEQFF. The CDR3 nucleotides are TGTGCCAGCAGCCGCACCGGGACTAGCGTTGAGCAGTTCTTC.

This chain uses TRBV7-8 with TRBJ1-2; D is uncertain. The germline V gene encodes CDR1 SGHVS and CDR2 FQNEAQ. V gave up 1 base and J gave up 8 bases, with 14 bases separating them. CDR3 length: 14 amino acids. CDR3 protein: CASSLVRDTMGYTF. Written as DNA, the CDR3 is TGTGCCAGCAGCTTAGTCCGAGATACTATGGGCTACACCTTC.

The rearrangement uses TRBV4-1 and TRBJ1-2; D might be TRBD1 (5 bases). Germline CDR1 is MGHRA and CDR2 is YSYEKL. This CDR3 contains 14 residues. V gave up 3 bases and J gave up 4 bases, with 12 bases separating them. CDR3 sequence reads: CASSQVGQLYGYTF. In nucleotides, the CDR3 is TGCGCCAGCAGCCAGGTGGGGCAACTCTATGGCTACACCTTC.

The J gene is TRBJ1-2, the V gene TRBV18; D unresolved. Germline V gene data show CDR1 as KGHSH and CDR2 as LQKENI. This CDR3 is built from 16 residues. V was trimmed by 6 bases and J by 5 bases, leaving 22 bases between them. The CDR3 nucleotides are TGTGCCAGCTCCCGAACCTCGCTCGATACCGTTTATGGCTACACCTTC. Translated: CASSRTSLDTVYGYTF.

V usage is TRBV27 and J usage is TRBJ2-1; D assignment may be TRBD1 or TRBD2 (5 bases each). The CDR3 length is 16 residues. V lost 6 bases and J 2 bases, leaving 17 bases between the germline ends. Looked up from germline, CDR1 is MNHEY and CDR2 is SMNVEV (reference sequence). Here the CDR3 reads CASSPPDIGAYNEQFF. DNA of the CDR3: TGTGCCAGCAGCCCCCCGGACATCGGGGCCTACAATGAGCAGTTCTTC.

J is TRBJ2-7 and V is TRBV4-1; tentative D call: TRBD1 (6 bases). This CDR3 contains 13 residues. The V gene's germline CDR1 is MGHRA and CDR2 YSYEKL. The V end lost 4 bases, the J end lost 3 bases, and 10 bases lay between the germline ends. As DNA, the CDR3 is TGCGCCAGCAGCCCAGGGACATACTACGAGCAGTACTTC. This codes for CASSPGTYYEQYF.

The CDR3 DNA reads TGCGCCAGCAGCTTGAGGAAAGAACAGCCCCAGCATTTT. Its protein product is CASSLRKEQPQHF. The chain uses TRBV5-1 and TRBJ1-5; D call uncertain. The germline V and J ends were trimmed by 1 base and 7 bases, with 9 bases remaining between them. CDR3 length: 13 residues. Per the germline V gene, CDR1 is SGHRS and CDR2 is YFSETQ.

J is TRBJ2-1 and V is TRBV5-1; the match to TRBD2 covers 13 bases. The germline CDR1 and CDR2 sequences are SGHRS and YFSETQ. The CDR3 is 17 amino acids. V lost 3 bases, J lost 4 bases, and 7 bases stayed unmatched. In DNA form, the CDR3 reads TGCGCCAGCAGCTCAACCGGGACTAGCGGGAATTACAATGAGCAGTTCTTC. Its translation is CASSSTGTSGNYNEQFF.

The rearrangement links TRBV9 to TRBJ2-7; the D is unclear. V was trimmed by 0 bases and J by 3 bases, leaving 13 bases between them. This CDR3 has 15 amino acids. Germline-derived CDR1 and CDR2 are SGDLS and YYNGEE. The CDR3 coding sequence is TGTGCCAGCAGCGTAGAGCCCCAATCGCTCTACGAGCAGTACTTC. Translating gives CASSVEPQSLYEQYF. Full variable domain (outside the CDR3, taken from reference TRBV9 and TRBJ2-7): DSGVTQTPKHLITATGQRVTLRCSPRSGDLSVYWYQQSLDQGLQFLIQYYNGEERAKGNILERFSAQQFPDLHSELNLSSLELGDSALYFCASSVEPQSLYEQYFGPGTRLTVT.

The J gene is TRBJ2-2, the V gene TRBV30; TRBD2 agrees at 13 bases. The CDR3 runs 19 residues. Germline trimming cut 0 bases from V and 6 bases from J; bases unmatched to any gene: 13. In germline, CDR1 is GTSNPN, CDR2 SVGIG (reference sequence). In nucleotides, the CDR3 is TGTGCCTGGAGTGTACGGACTAGCGGGAGCAAGTTACTCCCCGGGGAGCTGTTTTTT. Protein sequence: CAWSVRTSGSKLLPGELFF.